The rows below give T cell receptor beta chains drawn from one sample of a study of CD8 T cells in Susac syndrome. In TCRdb, the immunoSEQ multiplex PCR reads were re-called with MiXCR into one record per CDR3 protein. The sample includes roughly 1,200 distinct CDR3 sequences, less than 70% of them seen just once. Sequenced material: CD8+ TEMRA cells from PBMCs. The receptor set was obtained from a human donor with Susac syndrome. Both conserved end residues are trimmed from each CDR3.

j_call,v_call,cdr3_aa
TRBJ2-7,TRBV29-1,SFVGTGFSYEQY
TRBJ1-1,TRBV6-6,ASSDRGSNTEAF
TRBJ1-1,TRBV20-1,SASTPGQDTEAF
TRBJ1-1,TRBV4-3,ASSQWFGQGGIRVNTEAF
TRBJ2-4,TRBV13,ASSSAVLAKNIQY
TRBJ2-3,TRBV4-3,AGSQDVGQNTDTQY
TRBJ1-4,TRBV7-9,ASSLASQAGEKLF
TRBJ2-7,TRBV3-1,ASSQGAGTSSYEQY
TRBJ2-2,TRBV7-9,ASSRREDRPTGELF
TRBJ1-1,TRBV11-2,TNSFQPGQGDSRNTEAF
TRBJ2-2,TRBV9,ASSVARDRGNTGSCF
TRBJ2-7,TRBV14,ASKQGELAGGSYGQY
TRBJ2-3,TRBV28,ASASARNTDTQY
TRBJ1-1,TRBV11-2,ASSFLPGQVDSRNTEAF
TRBJ2-2,TRBV9,ASSVKTDRANTGELF
TRBJ2-3,TRBV5-1,ASSNRNSLSDTQY
TRBJ2-7,TRBV19,ASRPTDRGHSYEQY
TRBJ1-1,TRBV6-2/TRBV6-3,ASSYPYYGQSNTEAF